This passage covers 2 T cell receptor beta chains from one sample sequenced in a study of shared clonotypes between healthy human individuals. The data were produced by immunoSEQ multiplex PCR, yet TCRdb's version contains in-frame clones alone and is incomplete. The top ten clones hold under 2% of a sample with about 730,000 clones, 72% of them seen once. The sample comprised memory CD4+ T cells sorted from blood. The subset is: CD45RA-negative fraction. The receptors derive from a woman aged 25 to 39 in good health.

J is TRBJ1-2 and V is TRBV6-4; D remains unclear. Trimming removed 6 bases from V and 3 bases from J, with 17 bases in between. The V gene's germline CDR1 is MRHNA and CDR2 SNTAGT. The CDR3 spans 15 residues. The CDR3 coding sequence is TGTGCCAGCAGCCCGGACGGATCGGAACACTATGGCTACACCTTC. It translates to CASSPDGSEHYGYTF.

The CDR3 sequence is CASSPPGGRAGANVLTF. DNA of the CDR3: TGTGCCAGCAGTCCTCCTGGGGGGCGGGCTGGGGCCAACGTCCTGACTTTC. V is TRBV2 and J is TRBJ2-6, with D tentatively TRBD1 or TRBD2 (6 bases each). V was pared by 5 bases and J by 2 bases, with 16 bases between. Per germline, CDR1 SNHLY and CDR2 FYNNEI. The CDR3 is 17 residues long. Looking up the rest from reference TRBV2 and TRBJ2-6 gives the full variable domain: EPEVTQTPSHQVTQMGQEVILRCVPISNHLYFYWYRQILGQKVEFLVSFYNNEISEKSEIFDDQFSVERPDGSNFTLKIRSTKLEDSAMYFCASSPPGGRAGANVLTFGAGSRLTVL.